This is a list of T cell receptor beta chains from one sample in a study of T cells after yellow fever vaccination. TCRdb re-analysed the 5' RACE reads in MiXCR, keeping a single row per CDR3 protein. Of under 700,000 distinct CDR3 sequences listed, around 17% are singletons. The sample here was PBMCs, taken less than 6 days after the first yellow fever vaccination. The receptors originated from a man aged 18 to 30 who received the YFV17D yellow fever vaccine. CDR3s include the opening cysteine and the closing phenylalanine or tryptophan. A D gene is named only where the DNA matches it firmly. Some rows mark clone size as missing; the rest say once, few, many or name a class of expanded clone.

j_call v_call clone_size d_call cdr3_nt cdr3_aa
TRBJ2-6 TRBV15 NA NA TGTGCCACCAGCAGAGATCCAGGGTCCGGGGCCAACGTCCTGACTTTC CATSRDPGSGANVLTF
TRBJ2-2 TRBV4-1 many NA TGCGCCAGCAGCCAAGGGTTCAGGATGCCCGGGGAGCTGTTTTTT CASSQGFRMPGELFF
TRBJ2-1 TRBV6-1 NA NA TGTGCCAGCAATACCGAAGCCTCCTACAATGAGCAGTTCTTC CASNTEASYNEQFF
TRBJ1-2 TRBV24-1 NA NA TGTGCCACCAGGCCGGGGGAGAACTATGGCTACACCTTC CATRPGENYGYTF
TRBJ2-3 TRBV5-1 few NA TGCGCCAGCCGCCTTCAGAGAGAGGGAGATACGCAGTATTTT CASRLQREGDTQYF
TRBJ1-6 TRBV20-1 few TRBD1 TGCAGTGCCAGCGGACAGGGGAATTCACCCCTCCACTTT CSASGQGNSPLHF
TRBJ2-3 TRBV27 once NA TGTGCCAGCAGTTTATCGGGACACATGGATACGCAGTATTTT CASSLSGHMDTQYF
TRBJ2-5 TRBV11-2 many TRBD1 TGTGCCAGCAGCCCTGCAGGGGGAGAGACCCAGTACTTC CASSPAGGETQYF
TRBJ1-4 TRBV4-1 few TRBD1 TGCGCCAGCAGCCGTCGACAGGGCTTGGGGGAAAAACTGTTTTTT CASSRRQGLGEKLFF
TRBJ1-6 TRBV12-3/TRBV12-4 NA NA TGTGCCAGCAGTTTACAATGGGGTTCACCCCTCCACTTT CASSLQWGSPLHF
TRBJ2-1 TRBV7-3 NA NA TGTGCCAGCAGCTTAATGGGCGGTGAGCAGTTCTTC CASSLMGGEQFF
TRBJ2-1 TRBV5-1 many NA TGTGCCAGCTCATCGTGGACCGGTTCCTACAATGAGCAGTTCTTC CASSSWTGSYNEQFF
TRBJ2-1 TRBV10-3 NA TRBD2 TGTGCCATCAGTGAGGCAGCGGGGGGTATCAATGAGCAGTTCTTC CAISEAAGGINEQFF
TRBJ1-1 TRBV15 once NA TGTGCCACCAGCAGCGATAAGGGGACCACTGAAGCTTTCTTT CATSSDKGTTEAFF
TRBJ2-7 TRBV4-2 NA TRBD2 TGTGCCAGCAGCCCGACTAGCGGGGGGAACCTTTCCACCTACGAGCAGTACTTC CASSPTSGGNLSTYEQYF
TRBJ2-3 TRBV5-1 NA NA TGCGCCAGCAGCTTGGATGTTTCCGGGGGGCTCCACACAGATACGCAGTATTTT CASSLDVSGGLHTDTQYF
TRBJ1-6 TRBV6-2/TRBV6-3 few NA TGTGCCAGCAGTTACTCGACAGCGCAGAGCTCCTATAATTCACCCCTCCACTTT CASSYSTAQSSYNSPLHF
TRBJ2-5 TRBV6-5 few TRBD1 TGTGCCAGCAGTTATACAGGGGGCACGGAGACCCAGTACTTC CASSYTGGTETQYF
TRBJ1-1 TRBV9 few NA TGTGCCAGCAGCGTAGACGGGGAAGAAGCTTTCTTT CASSVDGEEAFF
TRBJ2-1 TRBV7-2 NA TRBD2 TGTGCCAGCACCTATCGGGGGGGCCATGAGCAGTTCTTC CASTYRGGHEQFF
TRBJ2-7 TRBV11-2 NA NA TGTGCCAGCAGCTTAGATGTCACCTACGAGCAGTACTTC CASSLDVTYEQYF
TRBJ2-3 TRBV19 NA NA TGTGCCAGTAGTCCCCAAGGCACTAGCACAGATACGCAGTATTTT CASSPQGTSTDTQYF
TRBJ2-5 TRBV6-5 NA TRBD1 TGTGCCAGCAGGCCGGGACAGTGGAGCCAAGAGACCCAGTACTTC CASRPGQWSQETQYF
TRBJ1-6 TRBV10-3 NA NA TGTGCCATCAGGGGGACGGAAAATTCACCCCTCCACTTT CAIRGTENSPLHF
TRBJ2-7 TRBV2 few NA TGTGCCAGCCTGGGAGCAGAGCAAATCTCCTACGAGCAGTACTTC CASLGAEQISYEQYF
TRBJ2-5 TRBV10-3 few NA TGTGCCATCAGCCGGACTACCCGGGGAGAGACCCAGTACTTC CAISRTTRGETQYF
TRBJ1-1 TRBV12-5 NA TRBD1 TGTGCTAGTGGTTTGGAAGGACGGACAGGGCTCACTGAAGCTTTCTTT CASGLEGRTGLTEAFF
TRBJ2-3 TRBV29-1 NA TRBD1 TGCAGCGTTGGGGTGACAGGGGCGACGCAGTATTTT CSVGVTGATQYF
TRBJ2-5 TRBV4-1 few TRBD2 TGCGCCAGCAGCCAAGTTCGGGGAGGGCAAGAGACCCAGTACTTC CASSQVRGGQETQYF
TRBJ1-5 TRBV6-2/TRBV6-3 NA TRBD1 TGTGCCAGCAGTTCTGACAGGGAGGTTCAGCCCCAGCATTTT CASSSDREVQPQHF
TRBJ1-5 TRBV9 few NA TGTGCCAGCAGCGTAGAAGGGACGAACAATCAGCCCCAGCATTTT CASSVEGTNNQPQHF
TRBJ2-7 TRBV7-8 few NA TGTGCCAGCAGCTTATTAGAGCTGTCCTACGAGCAGTACTTC CASSLLELSYEQYF
TRBJ2-4 TRBV20-1 few TRBD2 TGCAGTGCTAGAGAGAGGACTAGCGGGGTGGGCATTCAGTACTTC CSARERTSGVGIQYF
TRBJ2-3 TRBV29-1 NA NA TGCAGCGTTGAAGAGGGGGGGCCTTCGGCAAGCTGGACAGATACGCAGTATTTT CSVEEGGPSASWTDTQYF
TRBJ1-2 TRBV7-9 NA NA TGTGCCAGCAGCGAGGAAGTAAACTATGGCTACACCTTC CASSEEVNYGYTF
TRBJ2-3 TRBV7-7 NA TRBD2 TGTGCTAGCAGCCGAAATCCTAGCGGTGATACGCAGTATTTT CASSRNPSGDTQYF
TRBJ2-5 TRBV29-1 few NA TGCAGCGTTGGTGGCTGGCCCCAAGAGACCCAGTACTTC CSVGGWPQETQYF
TRBJ2-3 TRBV4-1 NA NA TGCGCCAGCAGCCAAGAAAGGTCGACCTCAGATACGCAGTATTTT CASSQERSTSDTQYF
TRBJ2-5 TRBV6-1 NA TRBD2 TGTGCCAGCAGGATGACTAGCGGAGAACAAGAGACCCAGTACTTC CASRMTSGEQETQYF
TRBJ2-1 TRBV7-2 few NA TGTGCCAGCATGGCCTACAATGAGCAGTTCTTC CASMAYNEQFF
TRBJ2-5 TRBV27 few TRBD2 TGTGCCAGCAGCACTAGCGGGATAGGAGAGACCCAGTACTTC CASSTSGIGETQYF
TRBJ2-1 TRBV20-1 few NA TGCAGTGCCACCCAGGGGCATGAGCAGTTCTTC CSATQGHEQFF
TRBJ1-3 TRBV4-3 few NA TGCGCCAGCAGCCAAGATGAGGGGGACACCATATATTTT CASSQDEGDTIYF
TRBJ2-5 TRBV4-1 few TRBD2 TGCGCCAGCAGCCAGGGAGGGATCGGGACCCAGTACTTC CASSQGGIGTQYF
TRBJ2-5 TRBV5-4 many NA TGTGCCAGCAGCTCTTGGGGGAGTGCGACCCAGTACTTC CASSSWGSATQYF
TRBJ2-1 TRBV5-1 NA TRBD2 TGCGCCAGCAGCTTGTTTCGGCGGGGGGGGGGCAATGAGCAGTTCTTC CASSLFRRGGGNEQFF
TRBJ1-4 TRBV5-1 few NA TGCGCCAGCAGCGGTACAGGGAGGGGGAGTGAAAAACTGTTTTTT CASSGTGRGSEKLFF
TRBJ1-3 TRBV4-3 NA TRBD1 TGCGCCAGCAGCCAAGAGACAGGGGGAAACACCATATATTTT CASSQETGGNTIYF
TRBJ2-3 TRBV4-1 few NA TGCGCCAGCAGCCATCCAACAGGGCGCCTCACAGATACGCAGTATTTT CASSHPTGRLTDTQYF
TRBJ2-1 TRBV4-3 few TRBD2 TGCGCCAGCAGCCAGCTAGCGGGGGGCGGTTTCTCCTACAATGAGCAGTTCTTC CASSQLAGGGFSYNEQFF
TRBJ2-5 TRBV3-1 NA NA TGTGCCAGCAGGGGGGGACTCGACCTCGAAGAGACCCAGTACTTC CASRGGLDLEETQYF
TRBJ2-5 TRBV6-2/TRBV6-3 few TRBD2 TGTGCCAGCAGCAAAGGACTAGCGGGGGCCCCTTGGGAGACCCAGTACTTC CASSKGLAGAPWETQYF
TRBJ2-5 TRBV11-2 NA NA TGTGCCAGCAGCGAGGGTCGGGCGGGCGAAGAGACCCAGTACTTC CASSEGRAGEETQYF
TRBJ2-3 TRBV11-1 NA NA TGTGCCAGCAGCTTAGTACCAGGTAGACTAGGAGGGTTGTATACGCAGTATTTT CASSLVPGRLGGLYTQYF